These T cell receptor beta chains were read from a single sample in a study of T cells in Graves' hyperthyroidism and ophthalmopathy. One entry per CDR3 protein results from TCRdb running MiXCR on the multiplex PCR reads. This sample has roughly 330,000 distinct CDR3 sequences, with roughly 15% found just once. The sample comprised blood. These receptors all stem from a man aged 25 to 40 with Graves' hyperthyroidism. Both conserved end residues are part of each CDR3. The D gene is left open where the match is weak. Not all rows give a size; the values are once, few, many and, for expanded clones, a class.

J | D | V | size | DNA | CDR3
TRBJ2-4 | - | TRBV28 | many | TGTGCCAGCAGTACACGACAGGGGAGGGAGAACATTCAGTACTTC | CASSTRQGRENIQYF
TRBJ2-7 | - | TRBV2 | many | TGTGCCAGCATTACCGACGGGGACGAGCAGTACTTC | CASITDGDEQYF
TRBJ2-7 | - | TRBV13 | - | TGTGCCAGCAGCCCTAGGTTGGGCCCTGAGCAGTACTTC | CASSPRLGPEQYF
TRBJ2-3 | TRBD1 | TRBV5-1 | few | TGCGCCAGCAGCTTGCTCGGACAGGGACTCTCAGATACGCAGTATTTT | CASSLLGQGLSDTQYF
TRBJ2-3 | TRBD2 | TRBV7-9 | few | TGTGCCAGCAGCTTGCTAGCGGGAGAGTTCACAGATACGCAGTATTTT | CASSLLAGEFTDTQYF
TRBJ1-5 | - | TRBV12-3/TRBV12-4 | - | TGTGCCAGCAGTGACACAGGGTTTAAGGGGAGCAATCAGCCCCAGCGTTTT | CASSDTGFKGSNQPQRF
TRBJ2-1 | - | TRBV27 | many | TGTGCCAGCTACCATTATCGGGACCCCTACAATGAGCAGTTCTTC | CASYHYRDPYNEQFF
TRBJ1-5 | - | TRBV3-1 | many | TGTGCCAGCAGCCAAGATCTCGATCAGCCCCAGCATTTT | CASSQDLDQPQHF
TRBJ1-1 | - | TRBV30 | many | TGTGCCTGGAGTCCCTGGGGGGACCTTACTGAAGCTTTCTTT | CAWSPWGDLTEAFF
TRBJ2-7 | TRBD2 | TRBV2 | many | TGTGCCACTTCCGGGGGGGGCTCCTACGAGCAGTACTTC | CATSGGGSYEQYF
TRBJ2-5 | - | TRBV5-1 | many | TGCGCCAGCAGCCCGAGACAGGAGGGGACCCAGTACTTC | CASSPRQEGTQYF
TRBJ2-3 | TRBD1 | TRBV24-1 | many | TGTGCCACCAGTTGGACAGGGGGTCTGACAGATACGCAGTATTTT | CATSWTGGLTDTQYF
TRBJ2-1 | - | TRBV25-1 | - | TGTGCCAGCAGTAGAGGACGACTTCGCGATGAGCAGTTCTTC | CASSRGRLRDEQFF
TRBJ2-7 | TRBD2 | TRBV12-3/TRBV12-4 | few | TGTGCCAGCAGTTTAGTCCTAGCGGAATACTACGAGCAGTACTTC | CASSLVLAEYYEQYF
TRBJ2-2 | TRBD2 | TRBV7-8 | many | TGTGCCAGCAAGAGGGGACTAGCCCCGTACACCGGGGAGCTGTTTTTT | CASKRGLAPYTGELFF
TRBJ1-1 | - | TRBV12-3/TRBV12-4 | many | TGTGCCAGCAGTTTCGATTGGTATGAAGCTTTCTTT | CASSFDWYEAFF
TRBJ2-7 | TRBD2 | TRBV29-1 | - | TGCAGCGTCCGTGGAGGCGGGGGCGAGCAGTACTTC | CSVRGGGGEQYF
TRBJ2-2 | TRBD1 | TRBV12-3/TRBV12-4 | many | TGTGCCAGCAGTTTTGGGACAGGGAAGGCCGGGGAGCTGTTTTTT | CASSFGTGKAGELFF
TRBJ1-1 | TRBD1 | TRBV11-2 | many | TGTGCCAGCAGCTCGGACAGGGGGGCCGAAGCTTTCTTT | CASSSDRGAEAFF
TRBJ2-3 | - | TRBV5-4 | few | TGTGCCAGCAGCTTGGCCCATCTCTTGACGAGTGCAGATACGCAGTATTTT | CASSLAHLLTSADTQYF
TRBJ1-2 | TRBD1 | TRBV19 | - | TGTGCCAGTACCCCGAGGATGACAGGGGGCTATGGCTACACCTTC | CASTPRMTGGYGYTF
TRBJ2-5 | - | TRBV12-3/TRBV12-4 | few | TGTGCCAGCAGCCACTACAGGGATCGGACCCAGTACTTC | CASSHYRDRTQYF
TRBJ2-1 | - | TRBV3-1 | - | TGTGCCAGCAGCCAATTGTGGAGAGAGCAGTTCTTC | CASSQLWREQFF
TRBJ1-3 | - | TRBV20-1 | - | TGCAGTGCTAGACTACACTCTGGAAACACCATATATTTT | CSARLHSGNTIYF
TRBJ2-2 | - | TRBV5-1 | - | TGCGCCAGCAGCTTGGAGGTATCCGCGAACACCGGGGAGCTGTTTTTT | CASSLEVSANTGELFF
TRBJ1-2 | TRBD1 | TRBV15 | few | TGTGCCACCTCCCGGGACAGAAACTATGGCTACACCTTC | CATSRDRNYGYTF
TRBJ2-2 | TRBD2 | TRBV11-1 | few | TGTGCCAGCAGCCTAGCGGCGTACACCGGGGAGCTGTTTTTT | CASSLAAYTGELFF
TRBJ2-7 | - | TRBV5-1 | - | TGCGCCAGCAGCTTAAAAGCTAGATACTACGAGCAGTACTTC | CASSLKARYYEQYF
TRBJ2-7 | - | TRBV25-1 | many | TGTGCCAGCAGTGAGAGGGGGTTCTCCTACGAGCAGTACTTC | CASSERGFSYEQYF
TRBJ2-3 | - | TRBV20-1 | - | TGCAGCCTAGCGACTAGCACAGATACGCAGTATTTT | CSLATSTDTQYF
TRBJ2-1 | - | TRBV7-2 | - | TGTGCCAGCAGCTGGGGGGTTTTGTATGAGCAGTTCTTC | CASSWGVLYEQFF
TRBJ2-7 | TRBD1 | TRBV2 | - | TGTGCCAGCAGTAAACCAGGGGGCAACGAGCAGTACTTC | CASSKPGGNEQYF
TRBJ1-2 | TRBD1 | TRBV6-1 | many | TGTGCCACCAGACGGGACAGGGGGCTCGGGACTGGCTACACCTTC | CATRRDRGLGTGYTF
TRBJ2-5 | - | TRBV3-1 | many | TGTGCCAGCAGCCAAATACAGGGTTTGGAGACCCAGTACTTC | CASSQIQGLETQYF
TRBJ2-3 | - | TRBV11-2 | many | TGTGCCAGCAGCTTGCGGGGAGGCTTCTCAGTGGAAGATACGCAGTATTTT | CASSLRGGFSVEDTQYF
TRBJ1-4 | - | TRBV20-1 | many | TGCAGTGCTAGTCTTCGGGACGGCCATAATGAAAAACTGTTTTTT | CSASLRDGHNEKLFF
TRBJ2-2 | - | TRBV24-1 | - | TGTGCCACCTTCGGGAACACCGGGGAGCTGTTTTTT | CATFGNTGELFF
TRBJ2-7 | TRBD1 | TRBV19 | - | TGTGCCACGAACCCCGGTGACAGGGTAAACGAGCAGTACTTC | CATNPGDRVNEQYF
TRBJ2-3 | - | TRBV11-2 | many | TGTGCCAGCAGCCCAGGGGTAGGGTTCACAGATACGCAGTATTTT | CASSPGVGFTDTQYF
TRBJ2-1 | TRBD2 | TRBV5-4 | - | TGTGCCAGCGTTGATAAGGGGGGACTAGCGGTAGTCAATGAGCAGTTCTTC | CASVDKGGLAVVNEQFF
TRBJ1-5 | - | TRBV5-1 | - | TGCGCCAGCAGCTTGGCTCCCTTGGCTAGCGATCAGCCCCAGCATTTT | CASSLAPLASDQPQHF
TRBJ2-3 | - | TRBV7-8 | many | TGTGCCAGCAGCTTAGCGCTAACTCATAAGGGGGATACGCAGTATTTT | CASSLALTHKGDTQYF
TRBJ2-7 | TRBD1 | TRBV20-1 | many | TGCAGTGCTAGTAGTCGCGGACAGGGGATTTACGAGCAGTACTTC | CSASSRGQGIYEQYF
TRBJ2-2 | - | TRBV5-1 | many | TGCGCCAGCAATCCTGGCCTAGCGCACACCGGGGAGCTGTTTTTT | CASNPGLAHTGELFF
TRBJ2-2 | - | TRBV27 | - | TGTGCCAGCAGTCCCAGAAGGACCGGGGAGCTGTTTTTT | CASSPRRTGELFF
TRBJ2-2 | - | TRBV28 | - | TGTGCCACCGCCCTAGGAGATTGGACCGGGGAGCTGTTTTTT | CATALGDWTGELFF
TRBJ1-5 | - | TRBV2 | few | TGTGCCAGCAGTAGGAGCCGGGACCCCAATCAGCCCCAGCATTTT | CASSRSRDPNQPQHF
TRBJ2-7 | - | TRBV7-8 | many | TGTGCCAGCAGCTTAGCCCGGGGCAGGGGTTCCTACGAGCAGTACTTC | CASSLARGRGSYEQYF
TRBJ2-5 | - | TRBV6-1 | - | TGTGCCAGCGCTTTAAGGGAAGAGACCCAGTACTTC | CASALREETQYF
TRBJ2-5 | - | TRBV7-9 | - | TGTGCCAGCAGCTTAATATTGTACGGCAGGGAGTACTTC | CASSLILYGREYF
TRBJ2-1 | - | TRBV7-6 | - | TGTGCCAGCAGCTTAGAGCGGGCCGTCAGGGTTTCCTACAATGAGCAGTTCTTC | CASSLERAVRVSYNEQFF
TRBJ2-1 | TRBD2 | TRBV28 | many | TGTGCCAGCAGCAAGGAAGGTTTTGTGGCGGGAGGGACCAATGAGCAGTTCTTC | CASSKEGFVAGGTNEQFF
TRBJ1-6 | TRBD1 | TRBV5-6 | - | TGTGCCAGCAGGAAAAGGGGGCCGGGGGATTCACCCCTCCACTTT | CASRKRGPGDSPLHF
TRBJ1-1 | TRBD1 | TRBV29-1 | - | TGCAGCGTGGAACATTTAGGGGGCCTCTTT | CSVEHLGGLF
TRBJ2-2 | TRBD1 | TRBV4-2 | many | TGTGCCAGCAGCCAAGGACAGGGGGACACCGGGGAGCTGTTTTTT | CASSQGQGDTGELFF
TRBJ2-7 | - | TRBV27 | few | TGTGCCAGCAGTAGACCCCCGGGCCAGGGCTCCTACGAGCAGTACTTC | CASSRPPGQGSYEQYF
TRBJ2-7 | - | TRBV12-3/TRBV12-4 | many | - | CASSFGAGILSYEQYF
TRBJ2-5 | - | TRBV10-3 | many | TGTGCCATCGGAAGTAGTCAAGAGACCCAGTACTTC | CAIGSSQETQYF